This T cell receptor (beta chain) appears in the sequencing data of a study of Ad26.COV2.S vaccination and SARS-CoV-2 variants. Study-wide context: Of the COV1001 trial arms, the Ad26.COV2.S arm included the donor. In the study, Ad26.COV2.S was injected intramuscularly once, or twice 56 days apart. Study-wide results and caveats: Vaccine and placebo recipients had similar non-spike TCR breadth. Reported findings describe substantial breadth in spike-specific CD8+ and CD4+ T cell responses following vaccination.

The germline V gene encodes CDR1 PRHDT and CDR2 FYEKMQ (reference sequence). The CDR3 totals 15 residues. The V segment lost 4 bases and the J segment 3 bases; nucleotides outside the gene matches: 5. Only in-frame clones appear in the TCRdb table, and some are missing; sequencing was by immunoSEQ multiplex PCR. The profile shows roughly 300,000 clones, about 89% of them singletons. With regard to this clone: What it binds is unknown.

Treatment here: around 19 received Ad26.COV2.S at low or high dose, single or two shots; several received placebo; per-sample allocation not given. Sampling was done on day 63 after the first vaccine or placebo injection. This sequence was found in a person between 18 and 65 years old who received the Ad26.COV2.S COVID-19 vaccine or a placebo. This specimen consisted of peripheral blood, obtained in a trial of Ad26.COV2.S vaccine versus placebo. The chain carries TRBV13 and TRBJ2-1, with 8 bases aligning to TRBD1. As DNA, the CDR3 is TGTGCCAGCAGCTCCGGGACAGGTATCTACAATGAGCAGTTCTTC. It yields the protein CASSSGTGIYNEQFF.